A selection of T cell receptor beta chains follows, all from one sample in a study of cytomegalovirus exposure and HLA in healthy donors. Repertoires were generated with immunoSEQ multiplex PCR, while TCRdb's copy carries only in-frame clones and drops some. This table holds around 130,000 clones, about 79% found once. Specimen: PBMCs. Receptors originate from a woman younger than 35 in good health and CMV-seropositive. Both conserved end residues are part of each CDR3. D genes are given only for firm matches. The size of a clone is reported for some rows only, either as once, few or many, or as a class for expanded clones.

>TRBD1|TRBJ2-7|-|TRBV18
TGTGCCAGCTCACCGGACAGGGCACCCTACGAGCAGTACTTC
CASSPDRAPYEQYF
>TRBD2|TRBJ2-6|-|TRBV19
TGTGCCAGTAGTATAGATCTAGCGGGGCTAATTGGGGCCAACGTCCTGACTTTC
CASSIDLAGLIGANVLTF
>TRBD1|TRBJ2-3|once|TRBV6-1
TGTGCCAGCGCTCGACAGGGGAATTCAGATACGCAGTATTTT
CASARQGNSDTQYF
>-|TRBJ2-7|once|TRBV9
TGTGCCAGCAGCTCCCGTGACACGGAGGGATCCTACGAGCAGTACTTC
CASSSRDTEGSYEQYF
>TRBD1|TRBJ1-2|-|TRBV11-2
TGTGCCAGCAGCAAGACCGGGACAGGGGACTATGGCTACACCTTC
CASSKTGTGDYGYTF
>TRBD1|TRBJ2-7|-|TRBV7-6
TGTGCCAGCAGCCTCTGGACAGGGGGCTCCTACGAGCAGTACTTC
CASSLWTGGSYEQYF
>-|TRBJ2-7|-|TRBV9
TGTGCCAGCAGCGTAGGACTACAGCCCAACGAGCAGTACTTC
CASSVGLQPNEQYF
>TRBD1|TRBJ2-1|-|TRBV4-1
TGCACCAGCAGCCCAAACTACAGGGGATCCTACAATGAGCAGTTCTTC
CTSSPNYRGSYNEQFF
>-|TRBJ2-7|-|TRBV28
TGTGCCAGCAACTACGAGCGGTCCTCCTACGAGCAGTACTTC
CASNYERSSYEQYF
>-|TRBJ1-4|-|TRBV4-1
TGCGCCAGCAGTCAGGCAGAGCCTGCAACTAATGAAAAACTGTTTTTT
CASSQAEPATNEKLFF
>-|TRBJ1-5|-|TRBV19
TGTGCCAGTAGTATTCTCACGGGATTCAATCAGCCCCAGCATTTT
CASSILTGFNQPQHF
>TRBD2|TRBJ2-3|-|TRBV19
TGTGCCAGTAGTATTGGTAGCGGGGGGGGCACAGATACGCAGTATTTT
CASSIGSGGGTDTQYF
>TRBD1|TRBJ1-2|-|TRBV4-1
TGCGCCAGCAGCCAAGCCCCGACAGGGGTTAACTATGGCTACACCTTC
CASSQAPTGVNYGYTF
>-|TRBJ2-1|-|TRBV28
TGTGCCAGCAGGGATCAGGGTCGCGGTGAGCAGTTCTTC
CASRDQGRGEQFF
>TRBD1|TRBJ2-7|-|TRBV6-5
TGTGCCAGCAGTTACTCGATTAAGGGACAGCCCCTCGAGCAGTACTTC
CASSYSIKGQPLEQYF
>-|TRBJ2-5|-|TRBV30
TGTGCCTGGAGTGCCCCCAGGGCAGGTGAACAAGAGACCCAGTACTTC
CAWSAPRAGEQETQYF
>TRBD2|TRBJ2-5|-|TRBV5-1
TGCGCCAGCAGCCCGGGAGCGGGGGGGTACCAAGAGACCCAGTACTTC
CASSPGAGGYQETQYF
>-|TRBJ2-7|-|TRBV11-2
TGTGCCAGCAGCTTTTCCTACTCCTACGAGCAGTACTTC
CASSFSYSYEQYF
>TRBD2|TRBJ2-1|-|TRBV10-2
TGCGCCAGCAGCTTTAGCGGGGGGAGCTCCTACAATGAGCAGTTCTTC
CASSFSGGSSYNEQFF
>TRBD1|TRBJ2-7|once|TRBV6-1
TGTGCCACCCGGTGGGACAGCTCCTACGAGCAGTACTTC
CATRWDSSYEQYF
>-|TRBJ2-3|-|TRBV4-2
TGTGCCAGCAGCCAAGATTCCTTTCAGGGTACAGATACGCAGTATTTT
CASSQDSFQGTDTQYF
>TRBD2|TRBJ2-2|-|TRBV15
TGTGCCACCCCGGGTGCAATTAGCGGGGGAAACACCGGGGAGCTGTTTTTT
CATPGAISGGNTGELFF
>-|TRBJ1-2|-|TRBV10-2
TGCGCCAGCAGTGGTAACAGGGCGGCTGGCTACACCTTC
CASSGNRAAGYTF
>TRBD2|TRBJ2-5|-|TRBV5-1
TGCGCCAGCAGCTTTCCGACTAGCGAAGCGGTCCAAGAGACCCAGTACTTC
CASSFPTSEAVQETQYF
>-|TRBJ2-3|once|TRBV10-3
TGTGCCATCAGTGAGTACAACGGCGGAGGGGACAGCACAGATACGCAGTATTTT
CAISEYNGGGDSTDTQYF
>TRBD2|TRBJ2-7|few|TRBV25-1
TGTGCCAGCGAAGTGACAACGGGACTAGCGGGGGGCCGGGGGCAGTACTTC
CASEVTTGLAGGRGQYF
>-|TRBJ1-5|-|TRBV7-3
TGTGCCAGCAGCCAGGGGCCCAATCAGCCCCAGCATTTT
CASSQGPNQPQHF
>-|TRBJ2-6|once|TRBV29-1
TGCAGCGTGAGGGTAACCGGGGCCAACGTCCTGACTTTC
CSVRVTGANVLTF
>TRBD1|TRBJ2-7|-|TRBV12-5
TGTGCTAGTGGTTTGCAGGGGGCCTCCTACGAGCAGTACTTC
CASGLQGASYEQYF
>-|TRBJ1-4|-|TRBV29-1
TGCAGCGTTGAAGAATGGGGCGAAAAACTGTTTTTT
CSVEEWGEKLFF
>-|TRBJ2-7|-|TRBV11-2
TGTGCCAGCAGCTTAGGGCGGGTCTCCTACGAGCAGTACTTC
CASSLGRVSYEQYF
>TRBD1|TRBJ2-3|-|TRBV27
TGTGCCAGCAGTTTGACAGGGGGCCCAGATACGCAGTATTTT
CASSLTGGPDTQYF
>-|TRBJ1-5|-|TRBV15
TGTGCCACCAGGATCACAGGGAGCGGCCAGCCCCAGCATTTT
CATRITGSGQPQHF
>-|TRBJ2-7|-|TRBV7-6
TGTGCCAGCAGCCAAGGCGGCGAGCAGTACTTC
CASSQGGEQYF
>TRBD1|TRBJ1-1|-|TRBV6-5
TGTGCCAGCAGTGAAGGACAGGGAGCTTTCTTT
CASSEGQGAFF
>TRBD1|TRBJ1-5|-|TRBV19
TGTGCCACCTGGGGACAGTTGAATAGCAATCAGCCCCAGCATTTT
CATWGQLNSNQPQHF
>TRBD1|TRBJ1-4|-|TRBV18
TGTGCCAGCTCACGCGGGACAGGGTCATTAGAAAAACTGTTTTTT
CASSRGTGSLEKLFF
>-|TRBJ2-7|-|TRBV4-1
TGCGCCAGCAGCCAAGCGGCAGGTGACTCCTACGAGCAGTACTTC
CASSQAAGDSYEQYF
>TRBD1|TRBJ2-2|-|TRBV5-4
TGTGCCAGCAGCCGGGCGGGACAGGCCACCGGGGAGCTGTTTTTT
CASSRAGQATGELFF
>TRBD2|TRBJ2-3|-|TRBV7-8
TGTGCCAGCAGCACCGAACTAGCGGGGGGACGGGATACGCAGTATTTT
CASSTELAGGRDTQYF
>-|TRBJ1-3|few|TRBV4-1
TGCGCCAGCAGCCAAGATCGGGGAGGAAGCTCTGGAAACACCATATATTTT
CASSQDRGGSSGNTIYF
>-|TRBJ1-2|-|TRBV10-3
TGTGCCATCAGTGAGTCAGGAGACTATGGCTACACCTTC
CAISESGDYGYTF
>-|TRBJ2-7|-|TRBV5-8
TGTGCCAGCAGGTTAGCCTACGAGCAGTACTTC
CASRLAYEQYF
>TRBD1|TRBJ2-7|few|TRBV5-8
TGTGCCAGCAGCCTACGGGACAGGGGTGGCGAGCAGTACTTC
CASSLRDRGGEQYF
>-|TRBJ1-2|-|TRBV6-1
TGTGCCAGCAGTGAATCCCCGGGGTTACAGACCTATGGCTACACCTTC
CASSESPGLQTYGYTF
>-|TRBJ2-7|once|TRBV5-1
TGCGCCAGCCACTCTACCTACGAGCAGTACTTC
CASHSTYEQYF
>TRBD2|TRBJ2-7|-|TRBV9
TGTGCCAGCAGTTTAGCGGGGGGGTACGAGCAGTACTTC
CASSLAGGYEQYF
>-|TRBJ1-1|-|TRBV6-1
TGTGCCAGCAGAATACAGGGAACTGAAGCTTTCTTT
CASRIQGTEAFF
>-|TRBJ2-1|-|TRBV4-2
TGTGCCAGCAGCCTAACCGGGGAACCCTACAATGAGCAGTTCTTC
CASSLTGEPYNEQFF
>-|TRBJ1-3|-|TRBV7-2
TGTGCCAGCAGCCTGGACAGCTCTGGAAACACCATATATTTT
CASSLDSSGNTIYF
>-|TRBJ2-7|-|TRBV21-1
TGTGCCAGCAGCAAAGTTGTAGGACCCAGGAGGCCCTACGAGCAGTACTTC
CASSKVVGPRRPYEQYF
>TRBD1|TRBJ1-2|-|TRBV6-1
TGTGCCAGCAGTGAACCGGGACAGGGGCTCTATGGCTACACCTTC
CASSEPGQGLYGYTF
>TRBD1|TRBJ1-4|-|TRBV28
TGTGCCAGCAGTTCTGGGACAGGCCCTAATGAAAAACTGTTTTTT
CASSSGTGPNEKLFF
>TRBD2|TRBJ2-1|-|TRBV7-3
TGTGCCAGCAGCAAATCTAGCGGGGGGGCCATTGAGGAGCAGTTCTTC
CASSKSSGGAIEEQFF
>TRBD1|TRBJ2-3|-|TRBV25-1
TGTGCCAGCAGTGGGCAAGAGGACAGGTCGGATACGCAGTATTTT
CASSGQEDRSDTQYF